These T cell receptor beta chains were read from a single sample in a study of blood T cells in healthy people across ages. TCRdb redid the calling of the 5' RACE reads with MiXCR, one entry per CDR3 protein. The sample has about 1.1 million distinct CDR3 sequences; 35% to 40% are singletons. Sequencing was performed on blood. These receptors were obtained from a man aged 18 to 35 in good health. Both conserved end residues are part of each CDR3. The D gene is left open where the match is weak. Clone size appears in some rows only: once, few, many, or a class for an expanded clone.

j_gene,d_gene,abundance,v_gene,CDR3aa,CDR3nt
TRBJ2-7,.,.,TRBV28,CASSLLAYYEQYF,TGTGCCAGCAGTTTACTAGCTTACTACGAGCAGTACTTC
TRBJ2-3,.,many,TRBV7-2,CASSFGVLASTDTQYF,TGTGCCAGCAGCTTTGGGGTGCTCGCTAGCACAGATACGCAGTATTTT
TRBJ2-7,.,.,TRBV20-1,CSAIAGSAYNEQYF,TGCAGTGCTATCGCCGGCAGTGCCTACAATGAGCAGTACTTC
TRBJ1-6,.,.,TRBV12-3/TRBV12-4,CASSLSAGQNSPLHF,TGTGCCAGCAGTTTATCTGCAGGCCAGAATTCACCCCTCCACTTT
TRBJ1-6,TRBD1,few,TRBV5-1,CASSLEWDRDYNSPLHF,TGCGCCAGCAGTTTAGAATGGGACAGGGACTATAATTCACCCCTCCACTTT
TRBJ2-7,TRBD1,once,TRBV20-1,CSARETGGLDEQYF,TGCAGTGCTAGAGAGACAGGGGGCCTGGACGAGCAGTACTTC
TRBJ2-1,TRBD2,.,TRBV11-3,CASSLDSGGGNNEQFF,TGTGCCAGCAGCTTAGATTCCGGCGGGGGGAACAATGAGCAGTTCTTC
TRBJ1-2,.,many,TRBV20-1,CSARDQGYGYTF,TGCAGTGCTAGAGATCAGGGATATGGCTACACCTTC
TRBJ2-1,.,.,TRBV6-2/TRBV6-3,CASSTTRHEQFF,TGTGCCAGCAGTACAACTCGCCATGAGCAGTTCTTC
TRBJ2-7,.,.,TRBV4-2,CASSQVQARPAYEQYF,TGTGCCAGCAGCCAAGTTCAAGCGAGGCCAGCCTACGAGCAGTACTTC